This T cell receptor (beta chain) was recorded in a study of identical twins. Overall study results and limits: Memory repertoires showed no such pattern, whereas abundant cord blood beta clonotypes carried fewer insertions.

Donors were all healthy Caucasians. This clonotype occurred many times. Its target is not known. A universal primer site was created by template switching, with the cDNA bearing unique molecular identifiers. TCRdb redid the calling of the 5' RACE reads with MiXCR, one entry per CDR3 protein. Of under 250,000 distinct CDR3 sequences in the sample, roughly an eighth are singletons; the top ten hold 4%. Per the germline V gene, CDR1 is SGHRS and CDR2 is YFSETQ. The CDR3 is 12 residues long. Trimming stripped 5 bases from V and 5 bases from J, with 11 bases between. The same sample was also used in a study of yellow fever vaccine responses in identical twins.

This sequence originates from a woman aged 18-29 years in good health. The sample was memory (CD45RO+) T cells sorted from blood. This chain uses TRBV5-1 with TRBJ2-7; D may match TRBD1 or TRBD2 (5 bases each). The CDR3 protein is CASRRVGDEQYF. The CDR3 bases are TGCGCCAGCAGACGTGTGGGGGACGAGCAGTACTTC.